This TCR beta chain is drawn from a study of T cells in Graves' hyperthyroidism and ophthalmopathy. Study-wide points: Ophthalmopathy prediction by the model preceded onset by a median about 6 months.

RNA transcripts were the template for amplifying TCR beta CDR3 regions. During a first-round RT-PCR of the TCR CDR3, the HTBI primer set was used. TCRdb analysed the multiplex PCR reads with MiXCR anew, one entry per CDR3 protein. The data show 300,000 to 400,000 distinct CDR3 sequences, around 20% seen once. On this clonotype itself: Its cognate antigen is unknown.

The V gene end was trimmed by 6 bases and the J gene end by 2 bases; junction bases not matched to a gene: 18. Germline assignment: CDR1 SEHNR and CDR2 FQNEAQ (reference sequence). CDR3 length: 20 amino acids. The sample consisted of blood. The TCR originated in a man aged 18 to 30 with Graves' ophthalmopathy. The chain has TRBV7-9 and TRBJ2-1, with 11 bases lining up with TRBD2. The CDR3 protein is CASSRDSSGGRGPPYNEQFF. The CDR3 nucleotides are TGTGCCAGCAGTCGGGACTCTAGCGGGGGGCGGGGACCCCCCTACAATGAGCAGTTCTTC.